This T cell receptor beta chain was sequenced in a study of T cell repertoires in cytomegalovirus infection. Deletions cut 3 bases from V and 4 bases from J, with 12 bases between. Germline values: CDR1 SGHRS, CDR2 YFSETQ. The CDR3 totals 14 residues. This clonotype came up many times. Using its own MiXCR run on the reads, TCRdb lists one record per CDR3 protein. The sample lists 200,000 to 300,000 distinct CDR3 sequences, roughly an eighth seen once, with approximately 1.8% in the top ten. The clonotype was recovered from a human donor in good health (CMV status not recorded). Some clones in this sample may be carry-over from other donors' samples. Input material: PBMCs. The gene calls are TRBV5-1 and TRBJ2-3, with D possibly being TRBD1 or TRBD2 (5 bases each). The CDR3 nucleotides read TGCGCCAGCAGCTCGGGACGGGTAGCAGATACGCAGTATTTT. Translation gives CASSSGRVADTQYF.